Listed here are 28 T cell receptor beta chains from one sample, sequenced in a study of T cells expressing NK-cell markers. TCRdb reprocessed the 5' RACE reads and stores each CDR3 protein as one record, lacking DNA. Seen in this sample are a few hundred thousand distinct CDR3 sequences; the ten most common clones hold around 4.9%. What was sequenced was blood T cells: a sorted CD56 or NKG2C T cell subset, CD4+ or CD8+ T cells, or bulk PBMC T cells (not recorded which). The source of these receptors is a man aged 18-75 years in good health.

The chain joins TRBV12-3 or TRBV12-4 to TRBJ2-5. This CDR3 is built from 14 residues. The CDR3 here is CASSFGIRQETQYF.

The chain links TRBV2 to TRBJ2-5; TCRdb selects TRBD1, and the lack of DNA leaves this call unchecked. The germline gives CDR1 SNHLY, CDR2 FYNNEI. The CDR3 sequence is 15 residues long. The chain's CDR3 is CASSQWGAQRETQYF.

The chain carries TRBV10-3 and TRBJ2-1; lacking DNA, the TRBD2 call made by TCRdb goes unchecked. The germline gives CDR1 ENHRY, CDR2 SYGVKD. This CDR3 contains 17 residues. This chain's CDR3 is CAISFGLAVSSYNEQFF.

This chain uses TRBV20-1 with TRBJ1-1; TCRdb indicates TRBD1, and absent DNA this call remains unverified. Germline CDR1 is DFQATT and CDR2 is SNEGSKA (reference sequence). This CDR3 is built from 13 residues. The CDR3 reads CSAGGQGYTEAFF.

The CDR3 loop is CASSLVNQGGQFF. This chain links TRBV7-6 with TRBJ2-1; TCRdb calls TRBD1, which cannot be checked without DNA. The CDR3 contains 13 residues. Germline V CDR1 and CDR2: SGHVS, FNYEAQ.

CDR3 protein: CASSLIDGDTEAFF. J is TRBJ1-1 and V is TRBV12-3 or TRBV12-4. The CDR3 covers 14 residues.

The V gene is TRBV13, the J gene TRBJ2-7; TCRdb outputs TRBD2, but without DNA this stays unchecked. The CDR3 spans 16 residues. Germline CDR1 reads PRHDT; CDR2 reads FYEKMQ (reference sequence). CDR3 sequence reads: CASSLRRGLGGYEQYF.

The genes are TRBV7-9 and TRBJ2-3. Germline values: CDR1 SEHNR, CDR2 FQNEAQ (reference sequence). The length of the CDR3 is 14 residues. CDR3 protein: CASSPWTATDTQYF.

J is TRBJ2-5 and V is TRBV3-1; with no DNA, the TCRdb D assignment of TRBD2 cannot be verified. Germline V gene lookup returns CDR1 LGHDT and CDR2 YNNKEL (reference sequence). The CDR3 consists of 16 residues. The CDR3 reads CASSLPSGGLQETQYF.

The chain links TRBV6-1 to TRBJ1-2; TCRdb's D call of TRBD1 is untestable without DNA. CDR1 and CDR2 from the germline V gene are MNHNS and SASEGT. This CDR3 is built from 14 residues. CDR3 amino acids: CASSAYSGPYGYTF.

The gene calls are TRBV30 and TRBJ2-5; the D gene TCRdb calls, TRBD2, cannot be checked with no DNA. The CDR3 has 14 amino acids. CDR1 and CDR2 from the germline V gene are GTSNPN and SVGIG (reference sequence). This CDR3 reads CAWTKGEGWETQYF.

The chain couples TRBV20-1 to TRBJ1-1; TCRdb's D call, TRBD1, is unchecked because there is no DNA. The CDR3 length is 15 residues. Germline lookup yields CDR1 DFQATT and CDR2 SNEGSKA (reference sequence). The CDR3: CSARAFGTGGGEAFF.

The chain's CDR3 is CASSRLDRNQPQHF. The gene calls are TRBV2 and TRBJ1-5. The CDR3 has 14 amino acids. Germline V gene data show CDR1 as SNHLY and CDR2 as FYNNEI.

The V call is TRBV7-2, the J call TRBJ2-4; the TCRdb D gene call, TRBD1, has no DNA to confirm it. Germline assignment: CDR1 SGHTA and CDR2 FQGNSA. This CDR3 has 14 amino acids. CDR3 sequence: CASSLATGADIQYF.

The gene calls are TRBV2 and TRBJ2-1. Per germline, CDR1 SNHLY and CDR2 FYNNEI. The CDR3 runs 13 residues. CDR3 loop: CASSKNYYNEQFF.

This chain connects TRBV3-1 to TRBJ2-1; TCRdb outputs TRBD1, but without DNA this stays unchecked. CDR3 length: 15 residues. Germline CDR1 and CDR2: LGHDT and YNNKEL (reference sequence). CDR3 loop: CASSQGYPAQNEQFF.

The rearrangement joins TRBV6-6 to TRBJ1-2. The CDR3 runs 13 residues. Per germline, CDR1 MNHNY and CDR2 SVGAGI (reference sequence). The CDR3 loop is CASTNGGNYGYTF.

The chain employs TRBV3-1 and TRBJ2-7; there is no DNA to check the TCRdb D call of TRBD1. In germline, CDR1 is LGHDT, CDR2 YNNKEL (reference sequence). The CDR3 is 15 residues long. CDR3 amino acids: CASSQDHGAIYEQYF.

The V call is TRBV5-5, the J call TRBJ1-1; TCRdb's D call of TRBD1 is untestable without DNA. CDR1 is SGHKS and CDR2 is YYEKEE in the germline V gene (reference sequence). CDR3 size: 15 residues. CDR3 sequence reads: CASSPQQAGGTEAFF.

The rearrangement links TRBV12-3 or TRBV12-4 to TRBJ2-5; the TCRdb call, TRBD2, lacks DNA for checking. This CDR3 has 16 residues. The CDR3 here is CASRVSGGGAHETQYF.

The rearrangement joins TRBV29-1 to TRBJ1-4. Germline CDR1 is SQVTM and CDR2 is ANQGSEA. The CDR3 length is 13 residues. The CDR3 sequence: CSVVRGTNEKLFF.

This chain joins TRBV3-1 and TRBJ2-2. CDR3 length: 15 amino acids. The germline V gene has CDR1 LGHDT and CDR2 YNNKEL (reference sequence). Here the CDR3 reads CASSQLSKNAGELFF.

This rearrangement joins TRBV15 to TRBJ2-5. The CDR3 has 14 amino acids. From germline, CDR1 is LNHNV and CDR2 YYDKDF (reference sequence). This chain's CDR3 is CATSRVAVQETQYF.

The chain has TRBV7-2 and TRBJ2-5; TCRdb names TRBD2, which stays unverified in the absence of DNA. The CDR3 is 13 residues long. Germline V gene data show CDR1 as SGHTA and CDR2 as FQGNSA. This CDR3 is CASSAGTRETQYF.

This sequence joins TRBV9 and TRBJ2-7; there is no DNA to check the TCRdb D call of TRBD1. Germline V gene sequence: CDR1 SGDLS, CDR2 YYNGEE. The length of the CDR3 is 13 residues. CDR3 loop: CASSRAMGREQYF.

The chain uses TRBV28 and TRBJ2-5; TCRdb outputs TRBD1, but without DNA this stays unchecked. The CDR3 totals 14 residues. The V gene's germline CDR1 is MDHEN and CDR2 SYDVKM. The CDR3 sequence is CASSLWDTKETQYF.

The chain is built from TRBV3-1 and TRBJ1-1. Germline values: CDR1 LGHDT, CDR2 YNNKEL (reference sequence). The length of the CDR3 is 13 residues. This chain's CDR3 is CASSQAPNTEAFF.

This chain joins TRBV29-1 and TRBJ2-2; TCRdb selects TRBD1, and the lack of DNA leaves this call unchecked. CDR3 length: 14 residues. Per the germline V gene, CDR1 is SQVTM and CDR2 is ANQGSEA. This CDR3 reads CSALRPKAGGELFF.